The 7 T cell receptor beta chains in this list originate from one sample, sequenced in a study of beta chain features in type 1 diabetes. Study-level results: Shortening that was moderate but significant affected the TCRB CDR3s of Type 1 diabetes patients in all four CD4+ subsets.

These receptors' targets are unknown. As every portion of the isolated RNA was reverse transcribed, the sequencing read expressed TCRB transcripts. Libraries were prepared by immunoSEQ multiplex PCR; TCRdb keeps only in-frame clonotypes and omits some of them. The sample holds fewer than 300,000 clones, 20% seen once. Sequenced: naive CD4+ T cells from blood. The receptor source for this set is a woman between 35 and 50 years old with type 1 diabetes.

About this clone itself: The sample contains more than one DNA sequence encoding this CDR3. The chain recombines TRBV9 with TRBJ2-3; 8 positions match TRBD1. The CDR3 consists of 15 residues. Germline CDR1 reads SGDLS; CDR2 reads YYNGEE. V lost 2 bases, J lost 1 base, and 3 bases stayed unmatched. The CDR3 DNA sequence: TGTGCCAGCAGCGTCGTGGGACAGGGCACAGATACGCAGTATTTT. It codes for CASSVVGQGTDTQYF.

The chain couples TRBV9 to TRBJ1-1; weak D call: TRBD1 (6 bases). There are 15 residues in the CDR3. Germline lookup yields CDR1 SGDLS and CDR2 YYNGEE. The V end was cut by 0 bases, the J end by 2 bases, with 11 bases between. The CDR3 region has the DNA TGTGCCAGCAGCGTAGAGGACAGAGCCAACACTGAAGCTTTCTTT. Amino acid sequence: CASSVEDRANTEAFF.

The chain carries TRBV29-1 and TRBJ2-2, with D tentatively TRBD1 (6 bases). Germline lookup yields CDR1 SQVTM and CDR2 ANQGSEA. The CDR3 runs to 14 residues. The V end was cut by 4 bases, the J end by 2 bases, with 11 bases between. The CDR3 DNA sequence: TGCAGCGTTGGCCCGGGACAAAACACCGGGGAGCTGTTTTTT. This codes for CSVGPGQNTGELFF.

This clone showed up just a few times. This chain connects TRBV29-1 to TRBJ2-7; 7 bases map to TRBD1. The trim removed 3 bases at V and 2 bases at J, leaving 10 bases unmatched. The CDR3 covers 15 residues. Per the germline V gene, CDR1 is SQVTM and CDR2 is ANQGSEA. The CDR3 DNA reads as TGCAGCGTTGAGGGAACGGGGACAGCCACCTACGAGCAGTACTTC. Its translation: CSVEGTGTATYEQYF.

The table lists this clone with a count of one. V gene TRBV7-9 combines with J gene TRBJ2-1; no clear D gene. Looked up from germline, CDR1 is SEHNR and CDR2 is FQNEAQ (reference sequence). The CDR3 is made up of 18 amino acids. Trimming cost V 1 base and J 0 bases, with 16 bases left between them. The chain's CDR3 is CASSLGVAADDSYNEQFF. The DNA for the CDR3 is TGTGCCAGCAGCTTAGGAGTAGCAGCAGACGACTCCTACAATGAGCAGTTCTTC.

The V and J genes are TRBV29-1 and TRBJ1-2; 7 positions match TRBD1. This CDR3 has 14 residues. Germline CDR1 is SQVTM and CDR2 is ANQGSEA. V was pared by 7 bases and J by 4 bases, with 12 bases of the junction left unmatched. This chain's CDR3 is CSGGDSLSFYGYTF. The CDR3 DNA follows: TGCAGCGGGGGGGACAGCTTGAGCTTCTATGGCTACACCTTC.

This clone was seen only a few times. The chain is built from TRBV4-1 and TRBJ2-7; TRBD2 matches at 8 bases. V dropped 4 bases and J dropped 0; count of bases not matched to a gene: 2. Per the germline V gene, CDR1 is MGHRA and CDR2 is YSYEKL. The CDR3 loop spans 14 amino acids. The CDR3: CASSPGGVSYEQYF. CDR3 sequence (DNA): TGCGCCAGCAGCCCGGGGGGGGTCTCCTACGAGCAGTACTTC.